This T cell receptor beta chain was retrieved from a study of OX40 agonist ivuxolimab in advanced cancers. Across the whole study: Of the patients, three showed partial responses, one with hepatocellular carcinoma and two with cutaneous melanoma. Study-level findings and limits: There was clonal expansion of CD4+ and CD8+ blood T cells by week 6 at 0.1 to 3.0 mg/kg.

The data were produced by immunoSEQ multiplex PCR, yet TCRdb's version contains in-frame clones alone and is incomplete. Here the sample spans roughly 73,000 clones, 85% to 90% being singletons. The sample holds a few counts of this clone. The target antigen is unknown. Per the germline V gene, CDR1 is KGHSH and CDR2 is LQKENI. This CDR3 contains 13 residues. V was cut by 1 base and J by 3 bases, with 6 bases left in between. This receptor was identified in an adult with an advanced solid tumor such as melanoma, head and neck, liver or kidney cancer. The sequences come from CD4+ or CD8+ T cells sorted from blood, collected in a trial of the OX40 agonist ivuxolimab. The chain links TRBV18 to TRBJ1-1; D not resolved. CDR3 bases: TGTGCCAGCTCACCACGTCCCGACACTGAAGCTTTCTTT. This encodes CASSPRPDTEAFF.